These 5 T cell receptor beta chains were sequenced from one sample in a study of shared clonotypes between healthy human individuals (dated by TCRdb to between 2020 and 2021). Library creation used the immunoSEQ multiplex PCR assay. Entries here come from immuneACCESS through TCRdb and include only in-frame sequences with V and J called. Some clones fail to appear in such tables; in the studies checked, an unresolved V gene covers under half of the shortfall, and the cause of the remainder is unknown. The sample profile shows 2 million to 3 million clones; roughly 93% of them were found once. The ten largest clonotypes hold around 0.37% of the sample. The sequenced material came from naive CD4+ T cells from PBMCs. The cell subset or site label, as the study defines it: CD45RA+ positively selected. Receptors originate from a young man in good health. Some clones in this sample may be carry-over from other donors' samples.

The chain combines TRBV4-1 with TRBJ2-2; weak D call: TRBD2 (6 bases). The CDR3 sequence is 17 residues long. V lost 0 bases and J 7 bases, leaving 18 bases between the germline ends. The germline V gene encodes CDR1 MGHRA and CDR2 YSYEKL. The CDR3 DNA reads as TGCGCCAGCAGCCAAGATCGAACCCTAGGGACTGGCGGGGAGCTGTTTTTT. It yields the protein CASSQDRTLGTGGELFF.

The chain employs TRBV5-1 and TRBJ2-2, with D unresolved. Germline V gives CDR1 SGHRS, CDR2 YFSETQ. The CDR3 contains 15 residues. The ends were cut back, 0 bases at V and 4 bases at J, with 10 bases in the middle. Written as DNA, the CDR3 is TGCGCCAGCAGCTTGGGGGTAGGGTCCACCGGGGAGCTGTTTTTT. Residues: CASSLGVGSTGELFF.

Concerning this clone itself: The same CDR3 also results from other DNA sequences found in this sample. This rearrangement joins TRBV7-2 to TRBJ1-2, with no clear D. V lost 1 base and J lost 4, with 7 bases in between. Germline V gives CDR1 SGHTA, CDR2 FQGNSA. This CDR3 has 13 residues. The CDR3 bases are TGTGCCAGCAGCTTAGGCATCGGCTATGGCTACACCTTC. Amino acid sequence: CASSLGIGYGYTF.

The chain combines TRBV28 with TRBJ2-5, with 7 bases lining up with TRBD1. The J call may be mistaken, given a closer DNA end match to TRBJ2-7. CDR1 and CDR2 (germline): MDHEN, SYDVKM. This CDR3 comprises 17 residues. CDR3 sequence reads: CASSLGPATGLPYEQYF. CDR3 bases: TGTGCCAGCAGTTTAGGGCCCGCGACAGGGCTTCCCTACGAGCAGTACTTC.

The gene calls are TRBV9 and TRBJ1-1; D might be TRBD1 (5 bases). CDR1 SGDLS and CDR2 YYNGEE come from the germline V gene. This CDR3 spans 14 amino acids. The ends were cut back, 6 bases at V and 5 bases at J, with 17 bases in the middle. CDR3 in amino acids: CASTPPNRGTEAFF. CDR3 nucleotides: TGTGCCAGCACCCCACCGAATCGGGGGACTGAAGCTTTCTTT.